This TCR beta chain was documented in a study of cytomegalovirus exposure and HLA in healthy donors. The CDR3 runs 14 residues. Germline CDR1 reads WSHSY; CDR2 reads SAAADI. Trimming cost V 4 bases and J 5 bases, with 14 bases left between them. Use of 60 Vbeta and 13 Jbeta primers characterized the PCR. TCRdb keeps only in-frame clones here, not all; method: immunoSEQ multiplex PCR. The sample holds 80,000 or so clones. The V and J genes are TRBV10-2 and TRBJ1-2; D ambiguous. Input material: PBMCs. This TCR was sampled from a woman in her 30s in good health and CMV-seronegative. CDR3 region: CASSGPEGAYGYTF. The CDR3 DNA sequence: TGCGCCAGCAGTGGGCCCGAGGGCGCGTATGGCTACACCTTC.